Listed here are 5 T cell receptor beta chains from one sample, sequenced in a study of human T cells and chemical hapten exposure. As for time point: pre-sensitization, week 0. Treatment defined: therapeutic diphenylcyclopropenone sensitization with weekly scalp DPC. TCRdb processed the RACE reads anew with MiXCR; each CDR3 protein has one entry. There are more than 300,000 distinct CDR3 sequences in the sample; 5.1% occur only once, and 2.5% to 3% lies in the top ten. Sequencing used whole blood, obtained in connection with sensitization to the hapten diphenylcyclopropenone (DPC). Receptor source: a woman between 50 and 59 years old with alopecia areata. Some clones in this sample may be carry-over from other donors' samples.

Ten or more counts support this clonotype. The chain is built from TRBV7-8 and TRBJ1-5; D is ambiguous. Trimming stripped 4 bases from V and 6 bases from J, with 10 bases between. CDR3 length: 13 residues. Germline values: CDR1 SGHVS, CDR2 FQNEAQ. The CDR3, as DNA: TGTGCCAGCAGCTCAAGCTCGGGTCAGCCCCAGCATTTT. Its protein is CASSSSSGQPQHF.

This chain links TRBV7-6 with TRBJ2-1, with D unresolved. Germline V gene data show CDR1 as SGHVS and CDR2 as FNYEAQ. Trimming removed 6 bases from V and 5 bases from J, with 8 bases in between. The CDR3 spans 12 residues. The DNA of the CDR3 is TGTGCCAGCAGTCACGTCCACAATGAGCAGTTCTTC. Translating it yields CASSHVHNEQFF.

This clonotype was seen many times. The V call is TRBV7-9, the J call TRBJ1-1, with D possibly matching TRBD1 (5 bases). The CDR3 consists of 16 residues. CDR1 and CDR2 from the germline V gene are SEHNR and FQNEAQ (reference sequence). Trimming removed 2 bases from V and 7 bases from J, with 20 bases in between. In nucleotides, the CDR3 is TGTGCCAGCAGCTTATCCTCTCCGGGACCCCAAAATGAAGCTTTCTTT. Translating it yields CASSLSSPGPQNEAFF.

This clonotype was seen only a few times. The chain is built from TRBV15 and TRBJ1-2, with D maybe TRBD1 (5 bases). CDR3 length: 14 residues. Germline V CDR1 and CDR2: LNHNV, YYDKDF (reference sequence). The V end lost 9 bases, the J end lost 6 bases, and 20 bases lay between the germline ends. The CDR3 DNA reads as TGTGCCACAGCCGAGGAGGGGAGGACGAATGGCTACACCTTC. It specifies CATAEEGRTNGYTF.

The sample holds many counts of this clonotype. The CDR3 sequence: CASSYQGVGGANVLTF. DNA of the CDR3: TGTGCCAGCAGTTACCAGGGAGTCGGTGGGGCCAACGTCCTGACTTTC. This chain joins TRBV6-6 and TRBJ2-6; D may match TRBD1 or TRBD2 (5 bases each). Trimming left V 2 bases short and J 3 bases short, with 11 bases between. Germline V lookup: CDR1 MNHNY, CDR2 SVGAGI (reference sequence). The CDR3 is 16 amino acids.